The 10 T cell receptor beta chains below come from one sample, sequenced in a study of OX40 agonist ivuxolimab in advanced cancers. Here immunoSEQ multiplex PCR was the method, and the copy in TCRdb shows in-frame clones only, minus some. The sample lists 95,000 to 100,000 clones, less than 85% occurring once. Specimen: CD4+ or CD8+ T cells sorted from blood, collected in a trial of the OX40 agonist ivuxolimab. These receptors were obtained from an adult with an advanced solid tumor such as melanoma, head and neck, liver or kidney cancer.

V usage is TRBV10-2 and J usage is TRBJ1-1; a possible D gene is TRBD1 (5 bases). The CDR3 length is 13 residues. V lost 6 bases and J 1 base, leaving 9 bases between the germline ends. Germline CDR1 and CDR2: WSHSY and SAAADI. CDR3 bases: TGCGCCAGCAGCGCGACAGAGAACACTGAAGCTTTCTTT. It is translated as CASSATENTEAFF.

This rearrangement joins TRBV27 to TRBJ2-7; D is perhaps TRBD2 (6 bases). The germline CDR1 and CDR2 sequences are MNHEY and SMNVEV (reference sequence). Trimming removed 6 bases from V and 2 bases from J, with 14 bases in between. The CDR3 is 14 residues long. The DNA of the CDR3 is TGTGCCAGCAGGCCGAGGCTAGCGACCTACGAGCAGTACTTC. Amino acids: CASRPRLATYEQYF.

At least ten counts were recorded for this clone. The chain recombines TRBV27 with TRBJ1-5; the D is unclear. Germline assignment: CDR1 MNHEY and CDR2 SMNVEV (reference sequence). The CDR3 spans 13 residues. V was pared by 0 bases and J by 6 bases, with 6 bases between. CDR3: CASSLSHSQPQHF. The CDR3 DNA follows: TGTGCCAGCAGTTTATCTCATTCTCAGCCCCAGCATTTT.

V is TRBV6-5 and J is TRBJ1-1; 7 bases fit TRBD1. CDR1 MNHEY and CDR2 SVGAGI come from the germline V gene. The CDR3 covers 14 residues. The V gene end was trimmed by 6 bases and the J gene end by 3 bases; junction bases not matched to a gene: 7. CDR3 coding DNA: TGTGCCAGCAGGACAGCCAGGGGGGACACTGAAGCTTTCTTT. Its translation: CASRTARGDTEAFF.

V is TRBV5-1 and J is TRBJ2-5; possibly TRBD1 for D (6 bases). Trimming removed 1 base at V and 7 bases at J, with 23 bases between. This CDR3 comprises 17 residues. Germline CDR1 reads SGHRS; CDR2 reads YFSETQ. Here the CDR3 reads CASSLRTDSYPIGTQYF. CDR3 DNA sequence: TGCGCCAGCAGCTTGCGGACAGATTCCTACCCAATAGGGACCCAGTACTTC.

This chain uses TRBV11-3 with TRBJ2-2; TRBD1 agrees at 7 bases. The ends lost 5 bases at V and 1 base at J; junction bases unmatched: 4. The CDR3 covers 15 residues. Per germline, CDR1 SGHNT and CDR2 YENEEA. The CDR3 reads CASSPRTGNTGELFF. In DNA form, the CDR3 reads TGTGCCAGCAGCCCCCGGACAGGGAACACCGGGGAGCTGTTTTTT.

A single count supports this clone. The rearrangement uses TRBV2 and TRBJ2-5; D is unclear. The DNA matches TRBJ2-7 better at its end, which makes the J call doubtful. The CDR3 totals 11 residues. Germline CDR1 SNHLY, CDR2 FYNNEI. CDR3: CASSGDYEQYF. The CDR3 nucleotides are TGTGCCAGCAGTGGAGACTACGAGCAGTACTTC.

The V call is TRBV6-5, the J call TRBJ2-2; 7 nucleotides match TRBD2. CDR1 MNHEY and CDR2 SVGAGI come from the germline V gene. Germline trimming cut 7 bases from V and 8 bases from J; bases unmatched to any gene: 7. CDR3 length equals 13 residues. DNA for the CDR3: TGTGCCAGCAAAAAGACAGCGGGGGGGGAGCTGTTTTTT. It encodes CASKKTAGGELFF.

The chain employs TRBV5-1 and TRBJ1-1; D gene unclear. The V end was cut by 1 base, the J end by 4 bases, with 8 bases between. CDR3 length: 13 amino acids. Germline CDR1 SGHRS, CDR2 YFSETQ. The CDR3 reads CASSLRVATEAFF. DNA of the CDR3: TGCGCCAGCAGCTTGCGGGTGGCCACTGAAGCTTTCTTT.

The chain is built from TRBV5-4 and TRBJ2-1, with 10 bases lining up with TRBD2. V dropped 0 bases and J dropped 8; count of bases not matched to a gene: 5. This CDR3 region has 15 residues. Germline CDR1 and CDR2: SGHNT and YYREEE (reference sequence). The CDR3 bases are TGTGCCAGCAGCTTGGCTAGCGGGAGAGGGTATGAGCAGTTCTTC. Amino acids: CASSLASGRGYEQFF.